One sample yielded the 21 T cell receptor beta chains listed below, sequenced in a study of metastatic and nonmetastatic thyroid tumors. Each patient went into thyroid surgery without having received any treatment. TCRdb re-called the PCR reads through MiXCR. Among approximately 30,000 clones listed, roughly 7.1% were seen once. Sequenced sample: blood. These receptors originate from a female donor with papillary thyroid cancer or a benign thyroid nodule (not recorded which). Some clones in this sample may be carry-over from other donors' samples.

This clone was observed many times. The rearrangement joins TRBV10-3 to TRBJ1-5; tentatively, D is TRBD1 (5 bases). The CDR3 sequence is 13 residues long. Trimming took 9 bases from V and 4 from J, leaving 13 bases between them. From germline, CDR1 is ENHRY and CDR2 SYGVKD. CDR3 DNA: TGTGCCATAGGGCCCAGGGAGAATCAGCCCCAGCATTTT. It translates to CAIGPRENQPQHF.

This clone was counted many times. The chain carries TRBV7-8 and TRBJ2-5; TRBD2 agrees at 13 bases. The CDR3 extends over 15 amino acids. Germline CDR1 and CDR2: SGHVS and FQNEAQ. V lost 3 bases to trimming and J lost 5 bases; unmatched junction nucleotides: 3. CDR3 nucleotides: TGTGCCAGCAGCTTTTCGACTAGCGGGGGGGAGACCCAGTACTTC. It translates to CASSFSTSGGETQYF. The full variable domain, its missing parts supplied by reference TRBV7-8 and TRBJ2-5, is GAGVSQSPRYKVAKRGQDVALRCDPISGHVSLFWYQQALGQGPEFLTYFQNEAQLDKSGLPSDRFFAERPEGSVSTLKIQRTQQEDSAVYLCASSFSTSGGETQYFGPGTRLLVL.

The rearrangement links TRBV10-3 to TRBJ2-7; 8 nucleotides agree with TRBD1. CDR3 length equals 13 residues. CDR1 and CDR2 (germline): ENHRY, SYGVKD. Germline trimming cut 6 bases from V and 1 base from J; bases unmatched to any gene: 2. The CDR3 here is CAIRRDRSYEQYF. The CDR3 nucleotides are TGTGCCATCAGACGGGACAGGTCCTACGAGCAGTACTTC.

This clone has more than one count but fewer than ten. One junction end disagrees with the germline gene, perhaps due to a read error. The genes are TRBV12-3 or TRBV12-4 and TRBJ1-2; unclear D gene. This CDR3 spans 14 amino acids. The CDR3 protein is CVSSQDPSKGGYTF. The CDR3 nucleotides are TGTGTCAGCAGTCAGGACCCATCAAAGGGTGGCTACACCTTC.

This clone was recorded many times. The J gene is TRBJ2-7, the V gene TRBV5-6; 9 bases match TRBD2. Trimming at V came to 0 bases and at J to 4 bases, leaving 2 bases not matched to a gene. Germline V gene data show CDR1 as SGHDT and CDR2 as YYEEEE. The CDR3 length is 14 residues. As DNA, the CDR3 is TGTGCCAGCAGCTTGGGACTAGCGGAATACGAGCAGTACTTC. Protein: CASSLGLAEYEQYF.

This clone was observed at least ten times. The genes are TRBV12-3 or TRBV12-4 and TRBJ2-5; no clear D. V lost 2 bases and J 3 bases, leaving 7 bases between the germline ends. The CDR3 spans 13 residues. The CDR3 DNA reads TGTGCCAGCAGTTTAACGGCTAAAGAGACCCAGTACTTC. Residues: CASSLTAKETQYF.

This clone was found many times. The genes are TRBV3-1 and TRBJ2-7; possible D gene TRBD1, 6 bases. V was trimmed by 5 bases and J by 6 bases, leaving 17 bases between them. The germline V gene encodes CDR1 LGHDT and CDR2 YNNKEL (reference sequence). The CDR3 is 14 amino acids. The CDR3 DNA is TGTGCCAGCAGCACCCAGGGGCTAATGGGCGAGCAGTACTTC. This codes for CASSTQGLMGEQYF.

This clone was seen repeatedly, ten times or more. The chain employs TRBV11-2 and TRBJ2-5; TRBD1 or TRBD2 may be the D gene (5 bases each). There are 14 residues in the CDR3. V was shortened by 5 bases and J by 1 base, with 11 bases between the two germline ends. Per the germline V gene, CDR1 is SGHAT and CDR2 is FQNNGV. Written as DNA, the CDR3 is TGTGCCAGCAGCCCGGGACGGACCCAAGAGACCCAGTACTTC. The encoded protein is CASSPGRTQETQYF.

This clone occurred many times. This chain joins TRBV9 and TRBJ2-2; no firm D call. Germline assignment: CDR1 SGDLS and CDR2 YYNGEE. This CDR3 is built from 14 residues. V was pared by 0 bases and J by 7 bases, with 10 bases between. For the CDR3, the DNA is TGTGCCAGCAGCGTAGGGGATGGGTACGGGGAGCTGTTTTTT. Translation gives CASSVGDGYGELFF. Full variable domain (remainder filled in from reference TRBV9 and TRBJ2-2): DSGVTQTPKHLITATGQRVTLRCSPRSGDLSVYWYQQSLDQGLQFLIQYYNGEERAKGNILERFSAQQFPDLHSELNLSSLELGDSALYFCASSVGDGYGELFFGEGSRLTVL.

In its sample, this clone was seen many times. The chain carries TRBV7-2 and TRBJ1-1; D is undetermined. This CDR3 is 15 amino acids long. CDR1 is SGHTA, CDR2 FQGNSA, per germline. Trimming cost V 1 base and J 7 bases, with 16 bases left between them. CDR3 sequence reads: CASSLGAVVSGEAFF. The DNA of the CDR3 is TGTGCCAGCAGCTTAGGGGCAGTCGTATCGGGTGAAGCTTTCTTT. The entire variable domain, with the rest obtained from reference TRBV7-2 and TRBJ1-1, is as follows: GAGVSQSPSNKVTEKGKDVELRCDPISGHTALYWYRQSLGQGLEFLIYFQGNSAPDKSGLPSDRFSAERTGGSVSTLTIQRTQQEDSAVYLCASSLGAVVSGEAFFGQGTRLTVV.

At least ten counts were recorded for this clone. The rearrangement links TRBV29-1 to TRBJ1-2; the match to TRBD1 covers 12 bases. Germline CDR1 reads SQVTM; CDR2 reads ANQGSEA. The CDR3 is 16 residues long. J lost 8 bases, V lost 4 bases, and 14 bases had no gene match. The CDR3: CSVGGGGGQGAEGYTF. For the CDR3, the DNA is TGCAGCGTTGGCGGAGGGGGGGGACAGGGGGCGGAAGGCTACACCTTC.

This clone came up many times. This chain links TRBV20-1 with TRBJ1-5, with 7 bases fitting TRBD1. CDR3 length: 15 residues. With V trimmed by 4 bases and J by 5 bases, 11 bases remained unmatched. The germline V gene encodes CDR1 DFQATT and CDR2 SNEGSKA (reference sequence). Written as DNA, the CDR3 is TGCAGTGCTATTCGGACAGGCCTTGTGGATCAGCCCCAGCATTTT. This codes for CSAIRTGLVDQPQHF.

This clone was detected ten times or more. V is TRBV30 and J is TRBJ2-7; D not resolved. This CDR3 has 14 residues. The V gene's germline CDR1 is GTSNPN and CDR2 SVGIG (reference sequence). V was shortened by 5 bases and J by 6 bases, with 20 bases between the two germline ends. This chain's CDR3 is CAWVDPFGRGEQYF. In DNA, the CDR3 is TGTGCCTGGGTGGACCCCTTCGGAAGAGGCGAGCAGTACTTC.

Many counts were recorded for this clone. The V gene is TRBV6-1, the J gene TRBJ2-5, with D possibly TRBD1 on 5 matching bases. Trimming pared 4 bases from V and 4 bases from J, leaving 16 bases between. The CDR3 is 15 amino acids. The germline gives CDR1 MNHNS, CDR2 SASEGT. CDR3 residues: CASSVRQGKGETQYF. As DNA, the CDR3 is TGTGCCAGCAGTGTGAGGCAGGGAAAAGGAGAGACCCAGTACTTC.

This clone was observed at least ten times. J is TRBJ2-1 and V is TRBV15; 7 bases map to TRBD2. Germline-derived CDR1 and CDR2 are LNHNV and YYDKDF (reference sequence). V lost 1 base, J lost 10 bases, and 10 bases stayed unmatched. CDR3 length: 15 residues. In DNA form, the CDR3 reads TGTGCCACCAGCAGAGGGGGGGGATCTAATAGGGAGCAGTTCTTC. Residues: CATSRGGGSNREQFF.

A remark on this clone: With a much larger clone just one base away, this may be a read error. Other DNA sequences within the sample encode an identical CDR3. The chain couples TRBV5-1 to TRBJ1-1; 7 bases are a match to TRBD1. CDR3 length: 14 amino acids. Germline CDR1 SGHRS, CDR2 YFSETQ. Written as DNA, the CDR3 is TGCGCCAGCAGCTTCGGGGGGACAGAACTTGAAGCTTTCTTC. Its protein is CASSFGGTELEAFF. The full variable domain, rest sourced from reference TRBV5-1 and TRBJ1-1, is KAGVTQTPRYLIKTRGQQVTLSCSPISGHRSVSWYQQTPGQGLQFLFEYFSETQRNKGNFPGRFSGRQFSNSRSEMNVSTLELGDSALYLCASSFGGTELEAFFGQGTRLTVV.

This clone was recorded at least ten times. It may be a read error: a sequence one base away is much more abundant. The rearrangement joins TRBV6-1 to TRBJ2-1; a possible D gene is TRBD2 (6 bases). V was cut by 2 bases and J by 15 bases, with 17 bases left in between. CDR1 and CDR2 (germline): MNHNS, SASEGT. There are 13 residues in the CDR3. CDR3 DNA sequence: TGTGCCAGCAGTGAATCAACGGGACTCAGCCTGTTCTTC. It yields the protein CASSESTGLSLFF.

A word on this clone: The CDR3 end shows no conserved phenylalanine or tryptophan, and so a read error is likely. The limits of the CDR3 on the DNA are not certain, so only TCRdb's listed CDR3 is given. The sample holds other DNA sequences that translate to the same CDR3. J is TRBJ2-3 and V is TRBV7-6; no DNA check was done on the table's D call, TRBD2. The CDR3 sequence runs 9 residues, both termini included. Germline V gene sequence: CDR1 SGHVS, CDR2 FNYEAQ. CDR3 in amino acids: CASSLRAGG.

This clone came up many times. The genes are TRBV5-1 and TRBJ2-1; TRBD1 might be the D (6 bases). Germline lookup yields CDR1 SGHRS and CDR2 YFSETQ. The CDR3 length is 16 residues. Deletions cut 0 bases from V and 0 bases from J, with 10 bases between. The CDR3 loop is CASSLAGVYSYNEQFF. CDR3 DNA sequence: TGCGCCAGCAGCTTGGCAGGGGTCTACTCCTACAATGAGCAGTTCTTC.

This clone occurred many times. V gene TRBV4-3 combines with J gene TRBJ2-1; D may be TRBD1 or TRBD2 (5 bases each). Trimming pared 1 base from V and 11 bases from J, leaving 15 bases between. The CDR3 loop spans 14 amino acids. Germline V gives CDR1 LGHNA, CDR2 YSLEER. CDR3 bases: TGCGCCAGCAGCCAAGGGCAAAACTCGGGACAGCAGTTCTTC. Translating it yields CASSQGQNSGQQFF.

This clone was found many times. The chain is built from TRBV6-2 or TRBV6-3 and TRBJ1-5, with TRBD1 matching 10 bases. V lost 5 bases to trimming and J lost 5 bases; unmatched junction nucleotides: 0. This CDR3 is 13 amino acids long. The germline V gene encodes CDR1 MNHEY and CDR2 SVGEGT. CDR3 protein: CASSDRGHQPQHF. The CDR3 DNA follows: TGTGCCAGCAGTGACAGGGGGCATCAGCCCCAGCATTTT.